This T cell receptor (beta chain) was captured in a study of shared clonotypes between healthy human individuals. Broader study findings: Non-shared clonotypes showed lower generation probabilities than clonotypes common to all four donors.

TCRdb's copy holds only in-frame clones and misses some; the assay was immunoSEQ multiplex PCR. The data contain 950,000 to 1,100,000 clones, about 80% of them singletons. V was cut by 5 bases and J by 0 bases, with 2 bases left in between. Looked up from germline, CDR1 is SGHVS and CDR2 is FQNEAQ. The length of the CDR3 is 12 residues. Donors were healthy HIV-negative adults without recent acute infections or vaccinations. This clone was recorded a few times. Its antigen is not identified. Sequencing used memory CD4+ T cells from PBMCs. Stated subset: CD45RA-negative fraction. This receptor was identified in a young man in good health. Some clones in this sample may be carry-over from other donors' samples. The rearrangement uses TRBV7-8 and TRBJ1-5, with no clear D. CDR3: CASSHSNQPQHF. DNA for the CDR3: TGTGCCAGCAGCCATAGCAATCAGCCCCAGCATTTT.